Listed below are T cell receptor beta chains from one sample, sequenced in a study of shared clonotypes between healthy human individuals. Using immunoSEQ multiplex PCR, the repertoire was profiled, and TCRdb retains in-frame clones only, with some absent. The table includes fewer than 600,000 clones, around 79% detected once. The sequenced sample consisted of PBMCs. The source of these receptors is a woman aged 40 to 50 in good health. Some clones in this sample may be carry-over from other donors' samples. Both conserved end residues are part of each CDR3. Fields, in order: CDR3 DNA, CDR3 protein, J gene, V gene, clone size, D gene. A D gene is named only where the DNA matches it firmly. Clone sizes are given selectively: once, few, many, or a class where the clone is expanded.

cdr3_nt: TGTGCCAGCAGAGGACTTATCACCGGGGAGCTGTTTTTT
cdr3_aa: CASRGLITGELFF
j_call: TRBJ2-2
v_call: TRBV2
clone_size: few
d_call: .

cdr3_nt: TGTGCCAGCGCCAGGGGTCCCTCCTACGAGCAGTACTTC
cdr3_aa: CASARGPSYEQYF
j_call: TRBJ2-7
v_call: TRBV6-5
clone_size: once
d_call: .

cdr3_nt: TGTGCCAGCAGCTCACAGGGTTTCGGTGAGCAGTTCTTC
cdr3_aa: CASSSQGFGEQFF
j_call: TRBJ2-1
v_call: TRBV7-8
clone_size: .
d_call: .

cdr3_nt: TGTGCCAGCAGTTCAAGGAAGGGGGCTAGCACAGATACGCAGTATTTT
cdr3_aa: CASSSRKGASTDTQYF
j_call: TRBJ2-3
v_call: TRBV27
clone_size: .
d_call: TRBD1

cdr3_nt: TGTGCCAGCAGCTTCAGGGTGGGCAGTAGCAATCAGCCCCAGCATTTT
cdr3_aa: CASSFRVGSSNQPQHF
j_call: TRBJ1-5
v_call: TRBV5-8
clone_size: .
d_call: .

cdr3_nt: TGTGCCAGCAGTACAGGGGGAAAACTGTTTTTT
cdr3_aa: CASSTGGKLFF
j_call: TRBJ1-4
v_call: TRBV2
clone_size: .
d_call: TRBD1

cdr3_nt: TGTGCCAGCAACCTCCGGGACAGGCTCCTCGAGCAGTACTTC
cdr3_aa: CASNLRDRLLEQYF
j_call: TRBJ2-7
v_call: TRBV5-5
clone_size: .
d_call: TRBD1

cdr3_nt: TGCGCCAGCAGCCTGAGAGGGACCAGCTCCTACGAGCAGTACTTC
cdr3_aa: CASSLRGTSSYEQYF
j_call: TRBJ2-7
v_call: TRBV4-3
clone_size: .
d_call: .

cdr3_nt: TGTGCCACCAGCACCAGGGGGGGCAATCAGCCCCAGCATTTT
cdr3_aa: CATSTRGGNQPQHF
j_call: TRBJ1-5
v_call: TRBV15
clone_size: .
d_call: TRBD1

cdr3_nt: TGTGCCAGCTCACCAGGAGGGAGTGACACTGAAGCTTTCTTT
cdr3_aa: CASSPGGSDTEAFF
j_call: TRBJ1-1
v_call: TRBV18
clone_size: .
d_call: .

cdr3_nt: TGCGCCAGCAGCGGGGGTGTTGCCCCAGATACGCAGTATTTT
cdr3_aa: CASSGGVAPDTQYF
j_call: TRBJ2-3
v_call: TRBV5-1
clone_size: few
d_call: .

cdr3_nt: TGCAGCGTTAGACAGCCTTACGAAGAGACCCAGTACTTC
cdr3_aa: CSVRQPYEETQYF
j_call: TRBJ2-5
v_call: TRBV29-1
clone_size: .
d_call: .

cdr3_nt: TGTGCCAGCAGCTTAGGCGGGGCAGATAGATACGAGCAGTACTTC
cdr3_aa: CASSLGGADRYEQYF
j_call: TRBJ2-7
v_call: TRBV7-9
clone_size: .
d_call: .

cdr3_nt: TGCGCCAGCGCCAACACCGGGGAGCTGTTTTTT
cdr3_aa: CASANTGELFF
j_call: TRBJ2-2
v_call: TRBV5-1
clone_size: .
d_call: .

cdr3_nt: TGTGCCAGCAGTCCACGGTGGGGAGTAGGGGAGACCCAGTACTTC
cdr3_aa: CASSPRWGVGETQYF
j_call: TRBJ2-5
v_call: TRBV28
clone_size: .
d_call: .

cdr3_nt: TGTGCCAGTAGTATAATGGGCCAGTACAATGAGCAGTTCTTC
cdr3_aa: CASSIMGQYNEQFF
j_call: TRBJ2-1
v_call: TRBV19
clone_size: .
d_call: .

cdr3_nt: TGTGCCAGCAGCCACCGGGGGAGGACTAGCGGGAGTCGGGAGACCCAGTACTTC
cdr3_aa: CASSHRGRTSGSRETQYF
j_call: TRBJ2-5
v_call: TRBV9
clone_size: once
d_call: TRBD2

cdr3_nt: TGTGCCAGTAGTACTCTTCGATTACTAGCCAAAAACATTCAGTACTTC
cdr3_aa: CASSTLRLLAKNIQYF
j_call: TRBJ2-4
v_call: TRBV19
clone_size: .
d_call: .

cdr3_nt: TGTGCCAGCAGCCAAGGGCCCTACGAGCAGTACTTC
cdr3_aa: CASSQGPYEQYF
j_call: TRBJ2-7
v_call: TRBV4-2
clone_size: .
d_call: .

cdr3_nt: TGTGCCAGCAGTTCCCCCGTTCCCTCCGGGGCCAACGTCCTGACTTTC
cdr3_aa: CASSSPVPSGANVLTF
j_call: TRBJ2-6
v_call: TRBV28
clone_size: .
d_call: .

cdr3_nt: TGCGCCAGCAGCTTGGGTTTGCTAGCGGGAGGTGAAGAGACCCAGTACTTC
cdr3_aa: CASSLGLLAGGEETQYF
j_call: TRBJ2-5
v_call: TRBV5-1
clone_size: .
d_call: TRBD2

cdr3_nt: TGCGCCAGCAGCTGGACAGCGCGCGCGAACACCGGGGAGCTGTTTTTT
cdr3_aa: CASSWTARANTGELFF
j_call: TRBJ2-2
v_call: TRBV5-1
clone_size: .
d_call: .

cdr3_nt: TGCGCCAGCAGCGACCGGACAGGGCCCTACGATCAGTACTTC
cdr3_aa: CASSDRTGPYDQYF
j_call: TRBJ2-7
v_call: TRBV5-1
clone_size: once
d_call: TRBD1